The 26 T cell receptor beta chains below were found in one sample sequenced in a study of CD8 T cells in ankylosing spondylitis. TCRdb re-called the 5' RACE reads with MiXCR, one entry per CDR3 protein. The sample has about 240,000 distinct CDR3 sequences, 8.6% seen once. Sequenced material: blood, either unsorted or a sorted T cell fraction (not recorded which). The origin of the receptors is a male donor with ankylosing spondylitis or in good health (not recorded which).

This clonotype was counted many times. The rearrangement uses TRBV20-1 and TRBJ1-1; D gene unclear. CDR1 is DFQATT and CDR2 is SNEGSKA in the germline V gene (reference sequence). V lost 0 bases and J 8 bases, leaving 10 bases between the germline ends. The CDR3 has 12 residues. The CDR3 nucleotides are TGCAGTGCTAGAGATCCTGAGACAGAAGCTTTCTTT. The encoded protein is CSARDPETEAFF.

This clonotype showed up many times. J is TRBJ2-3 and V is TRBV4-1; D remains ambiguous. Germline assignment: CDR1 MGHRA and CDR2 YSYEKL. CDR3 length equals 16 residues. V shed 1 base and J shed 0 bases, with 11 bases lying between them. The CDR3 region is CASSQGWGYSTDTQYF. CDR3 coding DNA: TGCGCCAGCAGCCAAGGGTGGGGATATAGCACAGATACGCAGTATTTT.

This clonotype was counted at least ten times. The chain has TRBV24-1 and TRBJ2-2, with D perhaps TRBD2 (6 bases). V lost 2 bases, J lost 3 bases, and 6 bases lay in between. This CDR3 has 14 amino acids. Germline lookup yields CDR1 KGHDR and CDR2 SFDVKD. This chain's CDR3 is CATSDWGDTGELFF. DNA of the CDR3: TGTGCCACCAGTGATTGGGGGGACACCGGGGAGCTGTTTTTT.

Points on this clonotype: A much larger clone lies one base from this, so it may be a read error. The chain is built from TRBV7-2 and TRBJ1-2, with 8 bases identical to TRBD1. Germline loops: CDR1 SGHTA, CDR2 FQGNSA. The CDR3 is 14 amino acids. CDR3 in amino acids: CASSRRQGNYGYPF. In nucleotides, the CDR3 is TGTGCCAGCAGCCGTCGACAGGGGAACTATGGCTACCCCTTC.

V gene TRBV30 combines with J gene TRBJ1-5; D is ambiguous. Germline lookup yields CDR1 GTSNPN and CDR2 SVGIG (reference sequence). The V end lost 0 bases, the J end lost 3 bases, and 18 bases lay between the germline ends. CDR3 length: 17 amino acids. CDR3 nucleotides: TGTGCCTGGAGTGTACCGGCAGGTCGGAAAAACAATCAGCCCCAGCATTTT. It codes for CAWSVPAGRKNNQPQHF.

This clonotype was picked up many times. The chain uses TRBV18 and TRBJ1-5; D might be TRBD1 (6 bases). Germline V lookup: CDR1 KGHSH, CDR2 LQKENI. Between the trimmed V and J ends, which lost 3 bases and 7 bases, there was a span of 13 bases. The CDR3 is 14 residues long. CDR3 residues: CASSPPQGGQPQHF. CDR3 nucleotides: TGTGCCAGCTCACCTCCACAGGGAGGGCAGCCCCAGCATTTT. Full variable domain (outside the CDR3, taken from reference TRBV18 and TRBJ1-5): NAGVMQNPRHLVRRRGQEARLRCSPMKGHSHVYWYRQLPEEGLKFMVYLQKENIIDESGMPKERFSAEFPKEGPSILRIQQVVRGDSAAYFCASSPPQGGQPQHFGDGTRLSIL.

This clonotype was detected many times. The chain has TRBV5-1 and TRBJ1-1; D gene ambiguous. Germline V gives CDR1 SGHRS, CDR2 YFSETQ. This CDR3 region has 15 residues. V lost 0 bases, J lost 3 bases, and 12 bases lay in between. CDR3 coding DNA: TGCGCCAGCAGCTTGGGGTACGGGCGAGACACTGAAGCTTTCTTT. Translated, it gives CASSLGYGRDTEAFF. Using reference TRBV5-1 and TRBJ1-1 for the parts outside the CDR3, the full variable domain is KAGVTQTPRYLIKTRGQQVTLSCSPISGHRSVSWYQQTPGQGLQFLFEYFSETQRNKGNFPGRFSGRQFSNSRSEMNVSTLELGDSALYLCASSLGYGRDTEAFFGQGTRLTVV.

This chain joins TRBV20-1 and TRBJ1-1, with D possibly matching TRBD1 (6 bases). Trimming removed 4 bases at V and 5 bases at J, with 11 bases between. This CDR3 contains 12 residues. Per the germline V gene, CDR1 is DFQATT and CDR2 is SNEGSKA (reference sequence). The CDR3 DNA follows: TGCAGTGCTAAACAGGGCGGGACTGAAGCTTTCTTT. This encodes CSAKQGGTEAFF.

The table lists this clonotype with many counts. The chain is built from TRBV12-3 or TRBV12-4 and TRBJ1-5; TRBD1 is a possible D gene (5 bases). The CDR3 consists of 15 residues. The V end was cut by 5 bases, the J end by 7 bases, with 18 bases between. The CDR3 reads CASSTDGGIRQPQHF. CDR3 DNA sequence: TGTGCCAGCAGTACCGACGGGGGGATCAGGCAGCCCCAGCATTTT.

The sample holds a few counts of this clonotype. V gene TRBV7-9 combines with J gene TRBJ1-4, with D perhaps matching TRBD1 (5 bases). V was pared by 7 bases and J by 1 base, with 13 bases between. The CDR3 has 15 amino acids. Germline V gene lookup returns CDR1 SEHNR and CDR2 FQNEAQ (reference sequence). CDR3 nucleotide sequence: TGTGCCAGCACCTCTGGGACGGTAACTAATGAAAAACTGTTTTTT. It translates to CASTSGTVTNEKLFF.

This clonotype was observed at least ten times. The chain joins TRBV12-3 or TRBV12-4 to TRBJ1-5; TRBD1 might be the D (5 bases). Trimming shortened V by 3 bases and J by 7 bases, and 13 bases separated the two germline ends. The CDR3 has 14 amino acids. The CDR3 nucleotides read TGTGCCAGCAGTTTCGGAGGGGCAGAACAGCCCCAGCATTTT. It specifies CASSFGGAEQPQHF.

This clonotype was recorded at least ten times. V usage is TRBV5-1 and J usage is TRBJ2-5, with D perhaps assigned TRBD1 or TRBD2 (5 bases each). Trimming removed 6 bases from V and 2 bases from J, with 17 bases in between. CDR3 length: 15 residues. Germline values: CDR1 SGHRS, CDR2 YFSETQ. CDR3 coding DNA: TGCGCCAGCACTTTTAGAAGGGACCAACAAGAGACCCAGTACTTC. Translated, it gives CASTFRRDQQETQYF.

J is TRBJ2-7 and V is TRBV20-1; 7 nucleotides line up with TRBD2. In germline, CDR1 is DFQATT, CDR2 SNEGSKA (reference sequence). This CDR3 region has 11 residues. The ends lost 5 bases at V and 6 bases at J; junction bases unmatched: 4. The CDR3 here is CSAWGGSEQYF. CDR3 DNA: TGCAGTGCTTGGGGGGGGAGCGAGCAGTACTTC.

This clonotype was recorded a few times. The chain joins TRBV5-5 to TRBJ1-5; no definite D call. CDR1 is SGHKS, CDR2 YYEKEE, per germline (reference sequence). This CDR3 region has 15 residues. V lost 1 base and J lost 2, with 10 bases in between. The DNA of the CDR3 is TGTGCCAGCAGCTTGTCGGCGCCGGGCAATCAGCCCCAGCATTTT. Translated, it gives CASSLSAPGNQPQHF.

This clonotype was picked up many times. J is TRBJ2-1 and V is TRBV29-1; D not certain. V shed 6 bases and J shed 2 bases, with 20 bases lying between them. This CDR3 has 16 amino acids. The germline V gene has CDR1 SQVTM and CDR2 ANQGSEA. The DNA of the CDR3 is TGCAGCGTAGATCCCCGACCCCCGAGAGCCTACAATGAGCAGTTCTTC. The encoded protein is CSVDPRPPRAYNEQFF.

This clonotype was seen a few times. The gene calls are TRBV5-4 and TRBJ1-2; D is possibly TRBD1 (6 bases). Germline values: CDR1 SGHNT, CDR2 YYREEE (reference sequence). The CDR3 is 15 amino acids. Trimming took off 4 bases at V and 0 bases at J, with 13 bases between the two ends. CDR3 nucleotides: TGTGCCAGCAGCATCGACAGGCCTACTAACTATGGCTACACCTTC. This gives the protein CASSIDRPTNYGYTF.

In this sample, this clonotype turned up many times. This chain links TRBV9 with TRBJ2-2; possible D gene TRBD2, 6 bases. The CDR3 runs 13 residues. The germline V and J ends were trimmed by 2 bases and 7 bases, with 9 bases remaining between them. CDR1 SGDLS and CDR2 YYNGEE come from the germline V gene. The DNA of the CDR3 is TGTGCCAGCAGCGTGGACGGGAGCGGGGAGCTGTTTTTT. This codes for CASSVDGSGELFF.

This clonotype has a count of ten or more. V usage is TRBV20-1 and J usage is TRBJ2-3, with TRBD1 matching over 8 bases. Germline-derived CDR1 and CDR2 are DFQATT and SNEGSKA (reference sequence). CDR3 length: 16 amino acids. V lost 4 bases, J lost 0 bases, and 9 bases stayed unmatched. Written as DNA, the CDR3 is TGCAGTGCTACTGACAGGGGCTATACTAGCACAGATACGCAGTATTTT. It translates to CSATDRGYTSTDTQYF.

This clonotype was picked up many times. This chain's CDR3 is CASSPPGLRGNEQFF. The CDR3 DNA reads TGTGCCAGCAGCCCACCGGGACTACGGGGCAATGAGCAGTTCTTC. This chain connects TRBV7-2 to TRBJ2-1; 7 nucleotides agree with TRBD2. Losses at the gene ends were 5 bases for V and 6 bases for J; bases not matched to a gene: 10. The CDR3 has 15 amino acids. Looked up from germline, CDR1 is SGHTA and CDR2 is FQGNSA.

A few counts support this clonotype. This CDR3 reads CASSSVTGRMNTEAFF. The CDR3 nucleotides are TGTGCCAGCAGCTCCGTCACCGGCAGGATGAACACTGAAGCTTTCTTT. The V and J genes are TRBV7-6 and TRBJ1-1; no reliable D call. The V gene's germline CDR1 is SGHVS and CDR2 FNYEAQ. The CDR3 is made up of 16 amino acids. Deletions cut 4 bases from V and 0 bases from J, with 15 bases between.

This clonotype came up a few times. The chain is built from TRBV11-2 and TRBJ2-3; 8 positions agree with TRBD2. This CDR3 has 16 residues. Germline loops: CDR1 SGHAT, CDR2 FQNNGV. Unmatched junction bases numbered 10, after V lost 2 bases and J lost 6 bases. CDR3 protein: CASSLSSTGGADTQYF. The CDR3 DNA reads as TGTGCCAGCAGCTTATCATCTACGGGGGGGGCGGATACGCAGTATTTT.

This clonotype was seen at least ten times. The V call is TRBV6-2 or TRBV6-3, the J call TRBJ1-6, with a possible D match to TRBD1 (5 bases). Germline V gives CDR1 MNHEY, CDR2 SVGEGT. Trimming shortened V by 5 bases and J by 12 bases, and 14 bases separated the two germline ends. The CDR3 is made up of 13 amino acids. DNA of the CDR3: TGTGCCAGCAGTACCCTCGACGGGGGACCCCTCCACTTT. The encoded protein is CASSTLDGGPLHF.

This clonotype was counted many times. The chain is built from TRBV6-1 and TRBJ1-1; 9 positions match TRBD1. The length of the CDR3 is 15 residues. Germline assignment: CDR1 MNHNS and CDR2 SASEGT. J gave up 3 bases and V 1 base, and 3 bases lay outside the gene matches. In DNA, the CDR3 is TGTGCCAGCAGTGAAGTAGGGGACAGGGACACTGAAGCTTTCTTT. It translates to CASSEVGDRDTEAFF.

This clonotype was seen many times. J is TRBJ1-2 and V is TRBV5-6; tentatively, D is TRBD1 (5 bases). Between the trimmed V and J ends, which lost 0 bases and 6 bases, there was a span of 15 bases. Germline V gene data show CDR1 as SGHDT and CDR2 as YYEEEE. The CDR3 length is 15 residues. The CDR3 region is CASSLVRDSRDGYTF. As DNA, the CDR3 is TGTGCCAGCAGCTTGGTGAGAGACAGCAGAGATGGCTACACCTTC.

There are many counts of this clonotype. The chain combines TRBV20-1 with TRBJ2-5; tentative D call: TRBD2 (6 bases). The CDR3 runs to 12 residues. With 6 bases removed from V and 9 bases from J, the gap between germline ends came to 17 bases. Germline V lookup: CDR1 DFQATT, CDR2 SNEGSKA (reference sequence). The CDR3 DNA sequence: TGCAGTGCCCGGGGACTTCCAGGAGCCCAGTACTTC. Residues: CSARGLPGAQYF.

This clonotype was observed a handful of times. Written as DNA, the CDR3 is TGTGCCAGCACCGGACTAGCGGGGGCCGTACGCAATGAGCAGTTCTTC. Its protein product is CASTGLAGAVRNEQFF. The rearrangement uses TRBV12-3 or TRBV12-4 and TRBJ2-1, with TRBD2 identical over 13 bases. V shed 7 bases and J 6 bases; nucleotides not matched to a gene: 9. The CDR3 runs to 16 residues.